This T cell receptor beta chain was sequenced during a study of vaccination and CD4 T cells after COVID-19. Study-wide points: A median of around 83% of reactive clones, in convalescent patients, became evident only post-vaccination.

On this clonotype itself: Its antigen is unknown.

V gave up 11 bases and J gave up 3 bases; unmatched junction bases: 8. CDR3 length: 14 residues. The germline gives CDR1 LNHDA, CDR2 SQIVND (reference sequence). As for treatment: approximately 9-day PBMC culture with coronavirus spike peptide pools or control peptides (ViraFEST assay). At the Johns Hopkins FTIC core, DNA taken from cultured CD4+ T cells was sequenced by way of the Oncomine TCR Beta short-read assay. TCRdb independently ran MiXCR on the PCR reads; one entry per CDR3 protein. The sample shows approximately 13,000 distinct CDR3 sequences, around 40% of them seen only once. What was sequenced was CD4+ T cells from blood, cultured in vitro. The rearrangement uses TRBV19 and TRBJ2-3, with 10 bases fitting TRBD2. The sequence came from a human donor who had recovered from COVID-19. CDR3 in DNA: TGTGCCTGTGCAGCTAGCGGGGGAACAGATACGCAGTATTTT. It is translated as CACAASGGTDTQYF. The full variable domain, its missing parts supplied by reference TRBV19 and TRBJ2-3, is DGGITQSPKYLFRKEGQNVTLSCEQNLNHDAMYWYRQDPGQGLRLIYYSQIVNDFQKGDIAEGYSVSREKKESFPLTVTSAQKNPTAFYLCACAASGGTDTQYFGPGTRLTVL.